Each of the 17 T cell receptor beta chains below was sequenced from the same sample in a study of Graves' ophthalmopathy and Graves' hyperthyroidism. The authors amplified TCR beta CDR3 regions from RNA transcripts. After a first-round RT-PCR with HTBI primers, a second-round multiplex PCR was run. One entry per CDR3 protein, called by TCRdb with MiXCR from the multiplex PCR reads. The sample lists 350,000 to 400,000 distinct CDR3 sequences, 15% seen once, with approximately 7% in the top ten. The sequencing input was peripheral blood. The receptors here all came from a woman under 30 with stable Graves' hyperthyroidism.

The rearrangement joins TRBV24-1 to TRBJ2-3; the D call may be TRBD1 or TRBD2 (6 bases each). Germline V gene data show CDR1 as KGHDR and CDR2 as SFDVKD. V was cut by 4 bases and J by 0 bases, with 13 bases left in between. This CDR3 region has 16 residues. DNA for the CDR3: TGTGCCACCAGTGACCCCCGAGGGGGGAGCACAGATACGCAGTATTTT. This encodes CATSDPRGGSTDTQYF.

There are many counts of this clonotype. V gene TRBV2 combines with J gene TRBJ1-6; D is unclear. The germline CDR1 and CDR2 sequences are SNHLY and FYNNEI. Between the trimmed V and J ends, which lost 7 bases and 5 bases, there was a span of 9 bases. The CDR3 totals 13 residues. CDR3 in DNA: TGTGCCAGCAATTGGGGTAATAATTCACCCCTCCACTTT. Its translation is CASNWGNNSPLHF.

This clonotype has ten or more counts. This chain uses TRBV11-3 with TRBJ2-5; 7 nucleotides agree with TRBD1. The CDR3 runs 15 residues. Unmatched junction bases numbered 5, after V lost 3 bases and J lost 1 base. In germline, CDR1 is SGHNT, CDR2 YENEEA. The CDR3 here is CASSLSGGTQETQYF. The DNA of the CDR3 is TGTGCCAGCAGCTTGTCAGGGGGTACCCAAGAGACCCAGTACTTC. Combining the CDR3 with reference TRBV11-3 and TRBJ2-5 gives the whole variable domain EAGVVQSPRYKIIEKKQPVAFWCNPISGHNTLYWYLQNLGQGPELLIRYENEEAVDDSQLPKDRFSAERLKGVDSTLKIQPAELGDSAVYLCASSLSGGTQETQYFGPGTRLLVL.

This clonotype was picked up many times. CDR3 nucleotide sequence: TGTGCCAGCAGTTACAACGACGGACGTACCTCCTACGAGCAGTACTTC. It translates to CASSYNDGRTSYEQYF. V gene TRBV6-2 or TRBV6-3 combines with J gene TRBJ2-7, with D uncertain. CDR3 length: 16 amino acids. Germline CDR1 MNHEY, CDR2 SVGEGT. The germline V and J ends were trimmed by 2 bases and 0 bases, with 14 bases remaining between them.

This clonotype was observed a few times. A junction boundary mismatches the germline segment, possibly from a read error. The chain links TRBV28 to TRBJ1-1, with D possibly TRBD1 on 5 matching bases. This CDR3 is built from 12 residues. The germline CDR1 and CDR2 sequences are MDHEN and SYDVKM. The CDR3 is CASRPGNAEAFF. In nucleotides, the CDR3 is TGTGCCAGCAGACCAGGGAACGCTGAAGCTTTCTTT. The full variable domain, completed using reference TRBV28 and TRBJ1-1, is DVKVTQSSRYLVKRTGEKVFLECVQDMDHENMFWYRQDPGLGLRLIYFSYDVKMKEKGDIPEGYSVSREKKERFSLILESASTNQTSMYLCASRPGNAEAFFGQGTRLTVV.

This clonotype showed up many times. The V call is TRBV12-3 or TRBV12-4, the J call TRBJ1-2, with TRBD1 matching over 8 bases. This CDR3 is 15 amino acids long. V shed 4 bases, J shed 5 bases, and the junction held 9 bases outside the gene matches. The CDR3 reads CASSSPTGGVYGYTF. The CDR3 nucleotides are TGTGCCAGCAGTTCACCCACAGGGGGGGTATATGGCTACACCTTC.

This clonotype occurred many times. The CDR3 sequence: CASSQRGGGRQPQHF. For the CDR3, the DNA is TGTGCCAGCAGCCAAAGAGGTGGGGGGCGGCAGCCCCAGCATTTT. The chain uses TRBV12-3 or TRBV12-4 and TRBJ1-5; a possible D gene is TRBD1 (6 bases). This CDR3 is 15 amino acids long. Trimming cost V 6 bases and J 7 bases, with 19 bases left between them.

This clonotype was seen repeatedly, ten times or more. This chain uses TRBV12-5 with TRBJ1-6; no firm D call. This CDR3 has 14 residues. Trimming removed 2 bases from V and 9 bases from J, with 11 bases in between. Looked up from germline, CDR1 is LGHNT and CDR2 is FRNRAP. CDR3 sequence reads: CASGLSGGSSPLHF. The CDR3 DNA sequence: TGTGCTAGTGGTTTGTCAGGCGGGAGTTCACCCCTCCACTTT.

With respect to this clonotype: This may be a read error: a much more frequent sequence differs by one nucleotide. The V gene is TRBV6-1, the J gene TRBJ1-3; no clear D gene. The V and J ends lost 4 bases and 7 bases respectively, with 8 bases between them. Germline V lookup: CDR1 MNHNS, CDR2 SASEGT. The CDR3 runs to 12 residues. The CDR3 coding sequence is TGTGCCAGCAGTGGGATAGAGAACACCATATATTTT. Amino acid sequence: CASSGIENTIYF.

This clonotype was seen at least ten times. This sequence joins TRBV12-3 or TRBV12-4 and TRBJ1-6; 10 positions match TRBD1. This CDR3 has 17 residues. Germline trimming cut 1 base from V and 8 bases from J; bases unmatched to any gene: 8. The CDR3 region is CASSLGRTGGTYSPLHF. The CDR3 DNA follows: TGTGCCAGCAGTTTAGGCCGGACAGGGGGTACCTATTCACCCCTCCACTTT.

This clonotype was counted ten times or more. The chain couples TRBV6-1 to TRBJ1-1, with D possibly being TRBD1 (6 bases). Germline lookup yields CDR1 MNHNS and CDR2 SASEGT. CDR3 length: 14 residues. Trimming shortened V by 1 base and J by 10 bases, and 16 bases separated the two germline ends. As DNA, the CDR3 is TGTGCCAGCAGTGAAGAAAGAGGACAGAATGGAGCTTTCTTT. It encodes CASSEERGQNGAFF.

This clonotype was seen repeatedly, ten times or more. This chain joins TRBV28 and TRBJ1-2; D possibly corresponds to TRBD1 (5 bases). This CDR3 contains 12 residues. V lost 10 bases, J lost 7 bases, and 16 bases lay in between. CDR1 is MDHEN and CDR2 is SYDVKM in the germline V gene. Here the CDR3 reads CATPGGALGYTF. In DNA form, the CDR3 reads TGTGCCACTCCGGGGGGTGCCCTTGGCTACACCTTC.

The chain is built from TRBV12-3 or TRBV12-4 and TRBJ2-2; maybe TRBD2 (7 bases). The length of the CDR3 is 16 residues. With 6 bases removed from V and 4 bases from J, the gap between germline ends came to 18 bases. This CDR3 is CASSSVGGLGTGELFF. The CDR3 DNA is TGTGCCAGCAGCTCCGTGGGGGGGCTCGGCACCGGGGAGCTGTTTTTT.

There are many counts of this clonotype. The chain combines TRBV11-2 with TRBJ2-7; D gene uncertain. There are 14 residues in the CDR3. Trimming took 7 bases from V and 2 from J, leaving 15 bases between them. Germline V lookup: CDR1 SGHAT, CDR2 FQNNGV. Here the CDR3 DNA reads TGTGCCAGCAAGTCCGGGCCTGCCGCCTACGAGCAGTACTTC. Amino acid sequence: CASKSGPAAYEQYF. Full variable domain (outside the CDR3, taken from reference TRBV11-2 and TRBJ2-7): EAGVAQSPRYKIIEKRQSVAFWCNPISGHATLYWYQQILGQGPKLLIQFQNNGVVDDSQLPKDRFSAERLKGVDSTLKIQPAKLEDSAVYLCASKSGPAAYEQYFGPGTRLTVT.

This clonotype has just a few counts. This chain links TRBV10-3 with TRBJ1-5; the D is unclear. V was clipped by 0 bases and J by 7 bases, with 10 bases between them. Germline CDR1 ENHRY, CDR2 SYGVKD. CDR3 length: 14 residues. The CDR3 loop reads CAISESGKGQPQHF. For the CDR3, the DNA is TGTGCCATCAGTGAGTCGGGGAAAGGACAGCCCCAGCATTTT.

In this sample, this clonotype turned up many times. This sequence joins TRBV7-2 and TRBJ2-5, with D perhaps assigned TRBD1 or TRBD2 (5 bases each). The CDR3 is made up of 15 amino acids. The V gene's germline CDR1 is SGHTA and CDR2 FQGNSA. The V and J ends lost 5 bases and 1 base respectively, with 14 bases between them. This CDR3 reads CASSRSSGPQETQYF. CDR3 DNA: TGTGCCAGCAGCAGGTCGTCGGGGCCCCAAGAGACCCAGTACTTC.

This clonotype was observed many times. The chain employs TRBV7-2 and TRBJ2-5; 9 bases map to TRBD1. The V and J ends lost 5 bases and 4 bases, in that order; junction bases with no gene match: 5. Germline-derived CDR1 and CDR2 are SGHTA and FQGNSA. CDR3 length equals 14 residues. The CDR3 DNA reads TGTGCCAGCAGCCCGGACAGGGGAGGAGAGACCCAGTACTTC. Translating gives CASSPDRGGETQYF.